This T cell receptor (beta chain) was observed in a study of blood T cells in healthy people across ages. Study-wide findings and caveats: In older individuals, TCR beta diversity per million T cells was lower, falling roughly linearly with age. Across samples, TCR beta diversity tracked strongly with naive T cell percentage.

This clonotype came up a few times. Its target is unknown. All donors came from Russia, were Caucasian and healthy, and spanned ages about 6 to 100. Each sample yielded at least 5 micrograms of PBMC total RNA. For the second PCR, which ran for 7 to 11 cycles, a sample-barcoded 5' primer and a J-beta primer mix were used. TCRdb processed the 5' RACE reads anew with MiXCR; each CDR3 protein has one entry. The sample has roughly 930,000 distinct CDR3 sequences; around 48% are singletons. V lost 6 bases and J lost 9, with 12 bases in between. The length of the CDR3 is 12 residues. Germline assignment: CDR1 MNHEY and CDR2 SMNVEV (reference sequence).

The chain employs TRBV27 and TRBJ2-4; no clear D gene. This TCR was recovered from a man aged 30 to 39 in good health. Sequenced material: blood. The CDR3 nucleotides are TGTGCCAGCAGCTCCAACAGCGCCATTCAGTACTTC. Its protein is CASSSNSAIQYF.